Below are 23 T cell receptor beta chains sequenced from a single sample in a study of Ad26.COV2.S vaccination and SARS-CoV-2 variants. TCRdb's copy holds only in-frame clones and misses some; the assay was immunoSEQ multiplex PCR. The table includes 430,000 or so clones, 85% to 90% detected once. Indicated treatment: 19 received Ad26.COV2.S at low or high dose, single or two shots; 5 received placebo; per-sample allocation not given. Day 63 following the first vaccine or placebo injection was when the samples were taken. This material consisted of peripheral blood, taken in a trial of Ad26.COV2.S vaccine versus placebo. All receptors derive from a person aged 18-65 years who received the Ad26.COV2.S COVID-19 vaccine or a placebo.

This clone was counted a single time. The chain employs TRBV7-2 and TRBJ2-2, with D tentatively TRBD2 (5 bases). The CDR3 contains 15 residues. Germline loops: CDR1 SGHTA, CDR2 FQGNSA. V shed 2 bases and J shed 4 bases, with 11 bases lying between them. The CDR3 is CASSLSGSVTGELFF. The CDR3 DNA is TGTGCCAGCAGCTTAAGTGGGAGTGTCACCGGGGAGCTGTTTTTT.

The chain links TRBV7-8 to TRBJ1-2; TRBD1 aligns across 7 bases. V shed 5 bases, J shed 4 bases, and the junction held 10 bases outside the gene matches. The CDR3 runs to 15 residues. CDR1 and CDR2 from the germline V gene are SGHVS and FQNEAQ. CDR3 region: CASSDRRGQPYGYTF. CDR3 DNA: TGTGCCAGCAGCGATCGACGGGGACAGCCCTATGGCTACACCTTC. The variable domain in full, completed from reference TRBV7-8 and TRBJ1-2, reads GAGVSQSPRYKVAKRGQDVALRCDPISGHVSLFWYQQALGQGPEFLTYFQNEAQLDKSGLPSDRFFAERPEGSVSTLKIQRTQQEDSAVYLCASSDRRGQPYGYTFGSGTRLTVV.

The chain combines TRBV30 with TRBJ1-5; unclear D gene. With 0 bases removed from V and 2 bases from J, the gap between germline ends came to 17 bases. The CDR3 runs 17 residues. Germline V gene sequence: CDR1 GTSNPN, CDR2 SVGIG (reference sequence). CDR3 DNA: TGTGCCTGGAGTGTCCCGCGGGGAGGAGGCGGCAATCAGCCCCAGCATTTT. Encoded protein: CAWSVPRGGGGNQPQHF.

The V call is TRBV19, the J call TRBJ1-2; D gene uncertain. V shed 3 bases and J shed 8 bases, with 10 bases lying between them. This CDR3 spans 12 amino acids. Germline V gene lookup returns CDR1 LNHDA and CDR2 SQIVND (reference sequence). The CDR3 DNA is TGTGCCAGTAGTATTGGTGAGGGCGGCTACACCTTC. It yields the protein CASSIGEGGYTF.

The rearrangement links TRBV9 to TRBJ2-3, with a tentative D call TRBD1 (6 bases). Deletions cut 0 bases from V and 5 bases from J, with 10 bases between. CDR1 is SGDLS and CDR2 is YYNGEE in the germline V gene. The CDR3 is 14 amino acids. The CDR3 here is CASSVAGVRDTQYF. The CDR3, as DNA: TGTGCCAGCAGCGTAGCAGGGGTGCGAGATACGCAGTATTTT.

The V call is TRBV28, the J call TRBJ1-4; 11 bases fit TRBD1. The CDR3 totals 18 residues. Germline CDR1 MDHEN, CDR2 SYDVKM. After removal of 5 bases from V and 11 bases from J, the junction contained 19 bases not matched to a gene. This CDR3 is CASSPRPYAGQGARKLFF. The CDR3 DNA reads TGTGCCAGCAGTCCCCGCCCCTACGCAGGACAGGGGGCGCGGAAACTGTTTTTT.

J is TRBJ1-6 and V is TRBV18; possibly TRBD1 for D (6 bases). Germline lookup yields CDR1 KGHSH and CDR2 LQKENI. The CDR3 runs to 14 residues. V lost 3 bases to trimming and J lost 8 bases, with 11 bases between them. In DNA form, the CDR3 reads TGTGCCAGCTCACCCGGACAGATTGATTCACCCCTCCACTTT. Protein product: CASSPGQIDSPLHF.

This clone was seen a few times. As DNA, the CDR3 is TGTGCCTGGAGTTTAGCAAATCAGCCCCAGCATTTT. It translates to CAWSLANQPQHF. The chain couples TRBV30 to TRBJ1-5; D gene ambiguous. The germline CDR1 and CDR2 sequences are GTSNPN and SVGIG (reference sequence). Trimming stripped 2 bases from V and 4 bases from J, with 6 bases between. The CDR3 is made up of 12 amino acids. Based on the CDR3 plus reference TRBV30 and TRBJ1-5, the full variable domain is SQTIHQWPATLVQPVGSPLSLECTVEGTSNPNLYWYRQAAGRGLQLLFYSVGIGQISSEVPQNLSASRPQDRQFILSSKKLLLSDSGFYLCAWSLANQPQHFGDGTRLSIL.

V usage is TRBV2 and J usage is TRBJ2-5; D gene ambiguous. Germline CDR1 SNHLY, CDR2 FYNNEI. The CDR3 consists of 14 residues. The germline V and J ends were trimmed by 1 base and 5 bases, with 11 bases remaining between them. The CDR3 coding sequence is TGTGCCAGCAGTGAAGGGCAGCCCAGTGAGACCCAGTACTTC. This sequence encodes CASSEGQPSETQYF.

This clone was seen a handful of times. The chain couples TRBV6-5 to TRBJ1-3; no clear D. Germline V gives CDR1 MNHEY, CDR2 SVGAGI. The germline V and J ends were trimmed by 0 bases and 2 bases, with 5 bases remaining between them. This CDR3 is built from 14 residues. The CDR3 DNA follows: TGTGCCAGCAGTTACTCGACCCCTGGAAACACCATATATTTT. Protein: CASSYSTPGNTIYF.

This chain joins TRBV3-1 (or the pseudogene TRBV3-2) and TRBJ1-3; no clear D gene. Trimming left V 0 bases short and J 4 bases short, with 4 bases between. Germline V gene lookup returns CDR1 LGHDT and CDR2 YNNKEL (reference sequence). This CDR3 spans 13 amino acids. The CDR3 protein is CASSQDIGNTIYF. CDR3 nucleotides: TGTGCCAGCAGCCAAGATATCGGAAACACCATATATTTT.

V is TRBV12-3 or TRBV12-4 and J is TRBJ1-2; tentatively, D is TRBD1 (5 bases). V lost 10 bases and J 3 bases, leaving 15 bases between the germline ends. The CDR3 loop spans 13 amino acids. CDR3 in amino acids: CATEGGGHYGYTF. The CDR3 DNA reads TGTGCCACCGAAGGCGGGGGACACTATGGCTACACCTTC.

CDR3 DNA sequence: TGTGCCAGCAGCTTAGTTCCGGGGAAGTCCGGGGAGCTGTTTTTT. Protein sequence: CASSLVPGKSGELFF. The chain joins TRBV11-1 to TRBJ2-2; D is possibly TRBD2 (5 bases). The CDR3 length is 15 residues. Trimming removed 1 base from V and 6 bases from J, with 12 bases in between. Germline assignment: CDR1 SGHAT and CDR2 FQDESV (reference sequence).

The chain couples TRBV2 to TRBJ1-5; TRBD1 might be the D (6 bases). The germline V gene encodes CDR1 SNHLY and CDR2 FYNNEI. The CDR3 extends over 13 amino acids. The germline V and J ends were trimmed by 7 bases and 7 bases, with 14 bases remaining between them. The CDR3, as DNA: TGTGCCAGCACGAGGACAGCCAGCCAGCCCCAGCATTTT. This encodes CASTRTASQPQHF.

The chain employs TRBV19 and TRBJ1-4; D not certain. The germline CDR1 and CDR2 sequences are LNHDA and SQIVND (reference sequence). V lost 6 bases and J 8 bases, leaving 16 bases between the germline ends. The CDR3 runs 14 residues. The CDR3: CASSIRPLGEKLFF. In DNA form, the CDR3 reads TGTGCCAGTAGCATACGTCCCCTCGGGGAAAAACTGTTTTTT.

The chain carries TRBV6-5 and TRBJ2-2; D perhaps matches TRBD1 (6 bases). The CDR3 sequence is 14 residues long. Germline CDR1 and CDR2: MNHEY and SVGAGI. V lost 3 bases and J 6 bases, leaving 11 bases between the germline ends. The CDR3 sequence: CASSYFRGAGELFF. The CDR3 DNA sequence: TGTGCCAGCAGTTATTTCAGGGGCGCCGGGGAGCTGTTTTTT.

DNA of the CDR3: TGCGCCAGCAGCCAAGATGACGTGGGGTTTGAAGCTTTCTTT. It specifies CASSQDDVGFEAFF. The rearrangement links TRBV4-3 to TRBJ1-1; no firm D call. Germline CDR1 is LGHNA and CDR2 is YSLEER. The V end was cut by 0 bases, the J end by 7 bases, with 12 bases between. The CDR3 is 14 residues long.

CDR3 sequence (DNA): TGTGCCAGCAGTCCCCGGGACCGCGGCCTCCAGGACGAGCAGTACTTC. Translation: CASSPRDRGLQDEQYF. The genes are TRBV6-2 or TRBV6-3 and TRBJ2-7, with D perhaps being TRBD1 or TRBD2 (5 bases each). This CDR3 is 16 amino acids long. In germline, CDR1 is MNHEY, CDR2 SVGEGT. The V end lost 5 bases, the J end lost 5 bases, and 22 bases lay between the germline ends.

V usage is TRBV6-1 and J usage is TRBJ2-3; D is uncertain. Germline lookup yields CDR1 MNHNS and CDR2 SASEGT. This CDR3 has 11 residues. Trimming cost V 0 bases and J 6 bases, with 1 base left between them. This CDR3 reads CASSEADTQYF. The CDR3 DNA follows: TGTGCCAGCAGTGAAGCGGATACGCAGTATTTT.

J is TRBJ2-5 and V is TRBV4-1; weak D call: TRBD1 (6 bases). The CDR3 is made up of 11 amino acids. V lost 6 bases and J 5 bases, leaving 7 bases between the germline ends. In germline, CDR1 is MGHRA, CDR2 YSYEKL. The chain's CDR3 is CASRQGETQYF. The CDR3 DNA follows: TGCGCCAGCAGACAGGGTGAGACCCAGTACTTC.

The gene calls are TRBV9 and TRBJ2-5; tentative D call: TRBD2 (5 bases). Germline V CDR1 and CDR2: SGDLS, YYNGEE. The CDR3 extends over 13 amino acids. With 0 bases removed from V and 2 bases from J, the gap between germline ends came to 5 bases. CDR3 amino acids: CASSVGRQETQYF. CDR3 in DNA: TGTGCCAGCAGCGTAGGGAGGCAAGAGACCCAGTACTTC.

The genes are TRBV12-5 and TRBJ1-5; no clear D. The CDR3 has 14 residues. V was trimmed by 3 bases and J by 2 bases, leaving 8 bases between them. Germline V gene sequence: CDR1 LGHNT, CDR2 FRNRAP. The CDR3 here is CASGFGGGNQPQHF. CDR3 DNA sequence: TGTGCTAGTGGTTTCGGCGGGGGCAATCAGCCCCAGCATTTT.

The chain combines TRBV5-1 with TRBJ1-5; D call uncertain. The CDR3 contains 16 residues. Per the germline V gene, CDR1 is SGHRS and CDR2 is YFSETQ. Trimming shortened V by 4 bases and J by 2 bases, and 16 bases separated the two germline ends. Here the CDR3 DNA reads TGCGCCAGCAGCCTGGGCCTGGAGGCTGGCAATCAGCCCCAGCATTTT. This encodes CASSLGLEAGNQPQHF.